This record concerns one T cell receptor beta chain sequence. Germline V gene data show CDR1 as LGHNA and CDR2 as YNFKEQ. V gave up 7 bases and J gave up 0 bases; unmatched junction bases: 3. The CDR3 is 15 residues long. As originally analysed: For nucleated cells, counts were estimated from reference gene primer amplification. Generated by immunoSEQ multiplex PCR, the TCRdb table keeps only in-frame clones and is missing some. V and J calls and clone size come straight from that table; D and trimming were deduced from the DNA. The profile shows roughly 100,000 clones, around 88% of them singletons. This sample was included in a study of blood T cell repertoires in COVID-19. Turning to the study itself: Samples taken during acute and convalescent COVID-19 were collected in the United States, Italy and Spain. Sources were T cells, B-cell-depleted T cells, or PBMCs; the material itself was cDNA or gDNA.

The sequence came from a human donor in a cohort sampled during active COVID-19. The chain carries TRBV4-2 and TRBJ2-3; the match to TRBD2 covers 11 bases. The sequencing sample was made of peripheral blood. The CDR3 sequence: CASNSGGASTDTQYF. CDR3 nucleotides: TGTGCCAGCAATAGCGGGGGGGCTAGCACAGATACGCAGTATTTT.